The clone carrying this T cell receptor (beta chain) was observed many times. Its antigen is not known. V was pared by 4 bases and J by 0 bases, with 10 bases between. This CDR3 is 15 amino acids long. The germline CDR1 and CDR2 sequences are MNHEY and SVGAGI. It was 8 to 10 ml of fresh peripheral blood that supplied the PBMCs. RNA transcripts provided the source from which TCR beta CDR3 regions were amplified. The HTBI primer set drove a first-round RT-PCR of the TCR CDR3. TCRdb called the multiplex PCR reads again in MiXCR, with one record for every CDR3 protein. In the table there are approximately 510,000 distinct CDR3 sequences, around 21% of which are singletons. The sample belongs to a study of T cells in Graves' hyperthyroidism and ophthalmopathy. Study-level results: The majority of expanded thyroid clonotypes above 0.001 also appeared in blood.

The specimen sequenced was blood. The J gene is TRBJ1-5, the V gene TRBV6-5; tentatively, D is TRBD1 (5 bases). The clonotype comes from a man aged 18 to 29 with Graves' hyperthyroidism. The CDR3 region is CASSSGLNSNQPQHF. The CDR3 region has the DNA TGTGCCAGCAGTTCGGGACTCAATAGCAATCAGCCCCAGCATTTT.